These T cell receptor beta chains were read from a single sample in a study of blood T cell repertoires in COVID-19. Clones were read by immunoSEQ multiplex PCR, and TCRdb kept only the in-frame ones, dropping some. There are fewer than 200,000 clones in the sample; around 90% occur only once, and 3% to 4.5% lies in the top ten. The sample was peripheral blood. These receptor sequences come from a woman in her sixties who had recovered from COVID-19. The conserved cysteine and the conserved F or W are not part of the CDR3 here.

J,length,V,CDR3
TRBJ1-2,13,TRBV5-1,ASSLSGTGDYGYT
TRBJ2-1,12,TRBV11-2,ASSLPPGLAEQF
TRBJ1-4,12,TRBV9,ASSPLGGYEKLF
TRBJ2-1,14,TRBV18,ASSPASGGLYNEQF
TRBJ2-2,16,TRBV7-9,ASSLAIPDRGNTGELF
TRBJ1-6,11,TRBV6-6,ASTGQGGSPLH
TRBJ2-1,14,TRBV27,ASSSLAGGDYNEQF
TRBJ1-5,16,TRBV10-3,AISGGQGAVIGNQPQH
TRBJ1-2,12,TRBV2,ASSDDRGAGGYT
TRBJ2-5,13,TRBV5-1,ASSPVLADQETQY
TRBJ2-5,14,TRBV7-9,ASSFSGGAQQETQY
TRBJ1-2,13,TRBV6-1,ASSEYRTALYGYT
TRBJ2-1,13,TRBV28,ASSLIAGAYNEQF
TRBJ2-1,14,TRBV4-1,ASSQDSGGGRNEQF
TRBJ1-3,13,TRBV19,ASSMGQGSGNTIY
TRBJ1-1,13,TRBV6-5,ASSYSIRGETEAF
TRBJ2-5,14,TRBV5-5,ASSLRPSGGGETQY
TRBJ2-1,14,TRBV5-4,ASSLSAGGTYNEQF
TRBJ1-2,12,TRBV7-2,ASSLPGQGYGYT
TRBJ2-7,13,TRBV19,ASSTPGGGDYEQY
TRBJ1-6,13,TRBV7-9,ASNADSSYNSPLH
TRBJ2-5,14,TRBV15,ATSRGDSGGQETQY
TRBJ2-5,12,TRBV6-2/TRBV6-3,ASSRTGSKETQY
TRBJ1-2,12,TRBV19,ASSILRENYGYT
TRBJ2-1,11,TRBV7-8,ASSSRGTGFLF
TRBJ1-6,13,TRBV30,AWSLPGTGVSPLH
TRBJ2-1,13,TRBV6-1,ASSEQTSVNVEQF
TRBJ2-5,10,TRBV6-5,ASRTGMETQY
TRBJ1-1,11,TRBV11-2,ASSQNRGSEAF
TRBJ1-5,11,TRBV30,AWSTASNQPQH
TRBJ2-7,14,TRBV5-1,ASSSGLAGGPYEQY
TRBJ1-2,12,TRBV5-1,ASKSPGANYGYT
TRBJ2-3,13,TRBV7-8,ASRPPGQSTDTQY
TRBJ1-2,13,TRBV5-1,ASSLGTGEDYGYT
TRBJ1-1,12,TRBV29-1,SVLGGRGTTEAF
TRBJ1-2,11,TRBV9,ASSPQGAYGYT
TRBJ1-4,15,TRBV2,ASSERRAVSFFEKLF
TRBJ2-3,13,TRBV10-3,AISGSARVTDTQY
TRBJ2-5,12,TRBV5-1,ASSLGAAQETQY
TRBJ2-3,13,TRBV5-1,ASSWARGAEDTQY
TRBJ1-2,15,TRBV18,ASSPNLRELVDYGYT
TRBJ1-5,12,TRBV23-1,ASSRDTSNQPQH
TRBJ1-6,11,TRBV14,ASSPGSPSPLH
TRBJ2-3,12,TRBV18,ASSPRGGRDTQY
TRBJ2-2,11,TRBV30,AWSRGQTGELF
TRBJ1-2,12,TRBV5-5,ASSLDRANYGYT